One T cell receptor beta chain is described in this entry. This specimen belongs to a study of T-cell memory formation after mild COVID-19. Germline V lookup: CDR1 SGHTA, CDR2 FQGNSA. This CDR3 is 16 amino acids long. Trimming pared 1 base from V and 0 bases from J, leaving 10 bases between. A single record per CDR3 protein comes from TCRdb applying MiXCR to the 5' RACE reads. The sample has nearly 250,000 distinct CDR3 sequences, approximately 15% seen once. Material for sequencing was PBMCs or a T cell subset sorted from them (not recorded which). The V call is TRBV7-2, the J call TRBJ1-3; the D is unclear. The source is an adult woman who had mild COVID-19 (a few samples of this study predate the infection). Cell type and time point are not known. The CDR3 DNA is TGTGCCAGCAGCTTAGGACTACCGTTCTCTGGAAACACCATATATTTT. Protein: CASSLGLPFSGNTIYF.